This T cell receptor beta chain was captured by sequencing in a study of early T cells in non-severe SARS-CoV-2 infection. Study results and caveats: Sequences matched to VDJdb favored anti-spike CD8 responses, while private and CD4 specificities were missed.

Each cDNA molecule carried a unique molecular identifier. Each CDR3 protein is one row after TCRdb ran MiXCR on the 5' RACE reads. Among about 60,000 distinct CDR3 sequences listed, around 5.6% were seen once. Trimming took 5 bases from V and 14 from J; bases not matched to a gene: 12. Germline lookup yields CDR1 SEHNR and CDR2 FQNEAQ (reference sequence). The CDR3 spans 14 residues. This clonotype was seen at least ten times. Its specificity is not known. The rearrangement links TRBV7-9 to TRBJ1-6; TRBD1 matches 7 bases. The TCR was taken from an adult who was a healthcare worker with PCR-confirmed SARS-CoV-2 infection or an uninfected control (not recorded which). Input material: whole blood. CDR3 sequence (DNA): TGTGCCAGCAGCCCCGGGGACAGCTTGTCATCCCTCCACTTT. Translation: CASSPGDSLSSLHF.